This T cell receptor beta chain was identified in a study of regulatory T cells in long-lasting Graves disease (dated by TCRdb to the early 2020s). Notes on the research overall: Persistent Graves' disease was defined as persistently positive TSH receptor autoantibodies together with antithyroid drug treatment for over 5 years. The study was registered as a clinical trial and conducted in China. TCR sequencing covered approximately 13 persistent and approximately 20 newly diagnosed Graves' disease patients, some 35 samples in total. Peripheral blood TCR sequencing and RNA sequencing compared persistent Graves' disease patients with newly diagnosed Graves' disease patients. Antithyroid drugs had been taken for about 9.7 years on average by persistent Graves' disease patients in the clinical cohort. The study at large found these results: Only peripheral blood was studied, because thyroid tissue, the primary lesion, was inaccessible. Patients with persistent disease shared more public clonotypes (about 2,700) than newly diagnosed patients did (more than 900). Sequencing and analysis were restricted to the TCR beta chain. Persistent disease showed preferential use of TRBV28, TRBJ1-2 and TRBJ2-5, whereas newly diagnosed disease favored TRBV20-1 and TRBJ2-1. Persistent Graves' disease patients showed lower TCR Shannon entropy and fewer highly expanded clones than newly diagnosed patients, suggesting clonal expansion. The small sample size was acknowledged by the authors as a limitation that may reduce accuracy.

Libraries were prepared through multiplex PCR. Sequencing was performed on an Illumina HiSeq 4000. TCR beta libraries were built with iRepertoire HTBI primers and Arm-PCR amplification of CDR3 regions. Before sequencing, the PCR products underwent gel purification. Per the authors' processing: Gene usage analysis of CDR3 amino acid clonotypes used the approximately 62 TRBV and around 14 TRBJ segments found across samples. COPE and FqMerger were used to merge the filtered high-quality paired reads into contigs. BLAST was used to align contigs to IMGT TRBV, TRBD and TRBJ reference genes, with CDR3 defined following IMGT. Highly expanded clones were defined as clonotypes with a frequency above 0.1%. Repertoire diversity was measured by Shannon entropy, and V-J evenness by the Gini coefficient. Public clonotypes were defined as clonotypes shared by more than one individual. The public reads were reprocessed in TCRdb via fastp at Q25 and MiXCR, keeping in-frame beta chains. Every entry covers one CDR3 protein and lists the most common genes and DNA from its rows. TCRdb assigned the V and J calls; the authors' analysis was not used. Present in this sample are about 460,000 distinct CDR3 sequences, about 22% of which were seen just once. The top ten hold around 13% of the sample.

This clonotype has more than one count but fewer than ten. Its antigen target is currently unknown. The record has no base qualities; no much larger clone is one base away. The time point label corresponds to: persistent/refractory GD, antithyroid drugs over 5 years with positive TRAb. For both TCR sequencing and RNA sequencing, RNA was extracted from PBMCs using TRIzol. The diagnosis of Graves' disease was made according to American Thyroid Association guidelines. Patients for the study were recruited at an endocrinology department in Xi'an, China. From each patient, roughly 9 milliliters of peripheral blood was collected into an EDTA anticoagulant tube. Ficoll Paque Plus density gradient separation was used to isolate PBMCs, and no additional T cell sorting was done. RNA quality was checked with an Agilent 2100 Bioanalyzer and agarose gel, and concentration with a NanoDrop 2000. The germline ends are 12 bases apart after V is trimmed by 5 bases and J by 5 bases. The CDR3 has 14 amino acids, counting the end cysteine and phenylalanine. Only the CDR3 DNA is retained, 42 bases long and in frame from the first base. CDR1 and CDR2, per the germline V gene, are MNHNS and SASEGT.

The rearrangement combines TRBV6-1 with TRBJ1-4; the best D guess is TRBD1, with 5 bases matching. This TCR derives from a female donor with Graves disease. Sequences were derived from peripheral blood mononuclear cells (PBMCs), sampled when the disease was refractory, from a patient treated with antithyroid drugs. Here the CDR3 is given as CASSPGTANEKLFF. The sequenced DNA is TGTGCCAGCAGTCCCGGGACTGCCAATGAAAAACTGTTTTTT.